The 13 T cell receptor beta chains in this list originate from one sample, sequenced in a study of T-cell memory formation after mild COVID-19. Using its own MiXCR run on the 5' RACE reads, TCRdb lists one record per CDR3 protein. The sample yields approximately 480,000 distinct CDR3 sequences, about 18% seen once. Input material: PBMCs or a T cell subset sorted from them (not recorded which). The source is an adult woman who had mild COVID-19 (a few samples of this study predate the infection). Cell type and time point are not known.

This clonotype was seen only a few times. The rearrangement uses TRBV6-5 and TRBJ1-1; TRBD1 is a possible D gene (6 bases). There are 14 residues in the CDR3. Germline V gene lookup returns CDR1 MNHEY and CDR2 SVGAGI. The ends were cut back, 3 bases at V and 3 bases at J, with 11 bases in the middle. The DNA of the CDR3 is TGTGCCAGCAGTTATGGGGGCGCGGACACTGAAGCTTTCTTT. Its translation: CASSYGGADTEAFF.

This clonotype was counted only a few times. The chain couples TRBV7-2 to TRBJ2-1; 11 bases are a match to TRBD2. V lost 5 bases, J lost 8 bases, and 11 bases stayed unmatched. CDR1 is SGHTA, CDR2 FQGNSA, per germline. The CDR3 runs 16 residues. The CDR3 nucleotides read TGTGCCAGCAGCATCACTAGCGGGAGTATTGGCCATGAGCAGTTCTTC. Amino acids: CASSITSGSIGHEQFF.

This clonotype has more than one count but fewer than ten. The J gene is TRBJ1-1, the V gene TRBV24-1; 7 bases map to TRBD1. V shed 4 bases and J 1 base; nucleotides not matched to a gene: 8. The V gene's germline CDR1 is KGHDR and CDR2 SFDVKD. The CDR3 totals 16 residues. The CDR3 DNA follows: TGTGCCACCAGTGAAGGCGGGACAGCAAAGAACACTGAAGCTTTCTTT. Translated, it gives CATSEGGTAKNTEAFF.

The CDR3 region is CASSLVLGYFGYTF. CDR3 DNA: TGTGCCAGCAGCTTAGTTCTTGGGTACTTTGGCTACACCTTC. This chain joins TRBV7-9 and TRBJ1-2; no clear D gene. V lost 1 base and J lost 7, with 13 bases in between. This CDR3 region has 14 residues. Germline V lookup: CDR1 SEHNR, CDR2 FQNEAQ (reference sequence).

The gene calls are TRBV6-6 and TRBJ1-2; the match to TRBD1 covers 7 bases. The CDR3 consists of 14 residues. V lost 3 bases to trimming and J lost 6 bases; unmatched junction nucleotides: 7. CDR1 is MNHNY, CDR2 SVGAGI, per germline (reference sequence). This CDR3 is CASSYRQGGDGYTF. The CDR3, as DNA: TGTGCCAGCAGTTATCGACAGGGAGGTGATGGCTACACCTTC.

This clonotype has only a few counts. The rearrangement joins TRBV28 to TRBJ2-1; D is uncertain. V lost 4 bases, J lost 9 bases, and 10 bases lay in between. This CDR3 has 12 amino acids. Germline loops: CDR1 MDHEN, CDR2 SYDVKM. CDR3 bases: TGTGCCAGCAGTTGGAAGTCCACTGAGCAGTTCTTC. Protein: CASSWKSTEQFF.

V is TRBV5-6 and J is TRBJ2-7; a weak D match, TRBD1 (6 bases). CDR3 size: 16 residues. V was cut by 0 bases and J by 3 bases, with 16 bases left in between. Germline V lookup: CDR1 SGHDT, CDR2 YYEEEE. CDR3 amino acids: CASSLAYGTPYYEQYF. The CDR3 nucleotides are TGTGCCAGCAGCTTGGCCTACGGGACACCCTACTACGAGCAGTACTTC.

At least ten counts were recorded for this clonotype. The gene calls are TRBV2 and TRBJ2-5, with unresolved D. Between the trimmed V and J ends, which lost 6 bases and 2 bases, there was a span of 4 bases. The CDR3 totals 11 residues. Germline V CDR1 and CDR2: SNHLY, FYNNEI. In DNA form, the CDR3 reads TGTGCCAGCAGACAGCAAGAGACCCAGTACTTC. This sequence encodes CASRQQETQYF.

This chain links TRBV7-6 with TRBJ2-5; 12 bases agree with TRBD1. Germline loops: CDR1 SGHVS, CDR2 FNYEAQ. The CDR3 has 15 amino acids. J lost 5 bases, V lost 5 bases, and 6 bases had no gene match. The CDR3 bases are TGTGCCAGCAGCCAGGGACAGGGGGCTCGGGAGACCCAGTACTTC. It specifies CASSQGQGARETQYF.

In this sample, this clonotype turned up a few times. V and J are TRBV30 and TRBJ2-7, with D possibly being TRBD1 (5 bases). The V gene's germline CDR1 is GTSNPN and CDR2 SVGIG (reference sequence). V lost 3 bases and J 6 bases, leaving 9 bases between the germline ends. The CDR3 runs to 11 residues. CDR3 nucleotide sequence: TGTGCCTGGAGCCGGACAATCGAGCAGTACTTC. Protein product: CAWSRTIEQYF.

This chain's CDR3 is CASSLRTGWGTDTQYF. The CDR3 coding sequence is TGTGCCAGCAGCCTACGGACAGGGTGGGGCACAGATACGCAGTATTTT. The V call is TRBV12-3 or TRBV12-4, the J call TRBJ2-3; 8 nucleotides match TRBD1. This CDR3 region has 16 residues. V was clipped by 6 bases and J by 1 base; unmatched bases: 9.

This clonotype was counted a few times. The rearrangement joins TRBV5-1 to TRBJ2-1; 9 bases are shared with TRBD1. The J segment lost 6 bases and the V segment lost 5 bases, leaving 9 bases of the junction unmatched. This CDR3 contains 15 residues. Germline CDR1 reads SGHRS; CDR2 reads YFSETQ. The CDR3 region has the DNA TGCGCCAGCAGAAACTCCGGGACAGGGACCAATGAGCAGTTCTTC. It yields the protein CASRNSGTGTNEQFF.

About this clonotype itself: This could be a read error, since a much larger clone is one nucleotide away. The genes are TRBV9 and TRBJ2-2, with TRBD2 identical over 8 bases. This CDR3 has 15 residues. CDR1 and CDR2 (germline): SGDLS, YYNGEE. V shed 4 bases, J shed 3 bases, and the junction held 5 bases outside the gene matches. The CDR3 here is CASSISGKDTGELFF. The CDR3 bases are TGTGCCAGCAGCATTAGCGGGAAAGACACCGGGGAGCTGTTTTTT.